The sequence of this T cell receptor beta chain was determined in a study of cytomegalovirus exposure and HLA in healthy donors. 60 Vbeta and 13 Jbeta primers were used in PCR. Method: immunoSEQ multiplex PCR; TCRdb's copy keeps in-frame clones and lacks some. This specimen shows about 200,000 clones; the ten leading clones hold around 6%. Whole-study results and caveats: A later analysis linked a missense DCLRE1C variant to TCR beta V- and J-gene trimming. In a later analysis, several top co-occurrence clusters appeared linked to parvovirus B19, influenza, CMV and Epstein-Barr virus. In vitro data verified three CMV-associated chains as specific for CMV antigens.

Points on this clone: Antigen specificity is unknown.

The sequencing sample was made of PBMCs. The sequence was collected from a man aged 25-40 years in good health and CMV-seronegative.

The CDR3 coding sequence is TGTGCCAGCTCGCTGACAGGGGGGATCTACGAGCAGTACTTC. It yields the protein CASSLTGGIYEQYF. The J gene is TRBJ2-7, the V gene TRBV18, with 9 bases that match TRBD1. V trimming: 6 bases; J trimming: 3 bases; junction bases outside the gene matches: 6. This CDR3 contains 14 residues. Germline V CDR1 and CDR2: KGHSH, LQKENI.